The source of this TCR beta chain is a study of B cell selection in AIRE deficiency. Regulatory T cells were sorted as CD4+CD25hiCD127low/negative cells. From germline, CDR1 is SGHTA and CDR2 FQGTGA. This CDR3 has 18 residues. V was shortened by 5 bases and J by 4 bases, with 26 bases between the two germline ends. Comments on this clone: The antigen is not known.

Overall study results and limits: Patient Tconv cells held around a third of Treg sequences shared by healthy donors. Shared Treg sequences were biased toward short CDR3s with few non-templated nucleotide insertions. In TCRBV usage, CDR3 length and diversity, patient Tconv and Treg cells matched healthy donors.

Sequencing was performed with immunoSEQ multiplex PCR; in TCRdb, only in-frame clones are kept and a portion is missing. The sample has fewer than 15,000 clones; just over 90% are singletons. The sequencing sample was made of Tregs sorted from PBMCs. The receptor was isolated from a human donor with AIRE deficiency. V gene TRBV7-3 combines with J gene TRBJ1-1, with D possibly TRBD1 on 6 matching bases. CDR3 sequence (DNA): TGTGCCAGCAGCCCCCGGACAGACTCCCACCCTCTAGGCACTGAAGCTTTCTTT. This sequence encodes CASSPRTDSHPLGTEAFF.